This T cell receptor (beta chain) stems from a study of neoadjuvant nivolumab and ipilimumab in lung cancer. Sequencing was performed with immunoSEQ multiplex PCR; in TCRdb, only in-frame clones are kept and a portion is missing. The sample holds several thousand clones, roughly 79% seen once. Sample: normal lung tissue adjacent to the tumor, taken after neoadjuvant nivolumab, alone or with ipilimumab, at or shortly before surgery. The TCR originated in an adult with non-small cell lung cancer. Some clones in this sample may be carry-over from other donors' samples.

The CDR3 region is CSVEGMLGGLYGYTF. DNA for the CDR3: TGCAGCGTTGAAGGAATGTTGGGGGGGCTCTATGGCTACACCTTC. The V gene is TRBV29-1, the J gene TRBJ1-2, with a weak D call TRBD1 (6 bases). There are 15 residues in the CDR3. V lost 1 base to trimming and J lost 4 bases, with 16 bases between them. The germline V gene has CDR1 SQVTM and CDR2 ANQGSEA.